Listed below are T cell receptor beta chains from one sample, sequenced in a study of regulatory T cells in long-lasting Graves disease. TCRdb reprocessed the multiplex PCR reads via MiXCR and lists one record per CDR3 protein. The sample shows under 500,000 distinct CDR3 sequences, about a fifth of them seen only once. This sample comprised peripheral blood mononuclear cells (PBMCs), obtained when the disease was refractory, from a patient treated with antithyroid drugs. The receptors shown here come from a female donor with Graves disease. The CDR3 runs from the conserved cysteine through the conserved F or W. A D gene is named only where the DNA matches it firmly. Not every row has a clone size; where given, it reads once, few, many or a size class.

V gene,clone size,D gene,J gene,CDR3 DNA,CDR3 protein
TRBV11-2,few,.,TRBJ2-7,TGTGCCAGCAGCTCCCCTCCCTTTTGGGAGCAGTACTTC,CASSSPPFWEQYF
TRBV2,many,TRBD1,TRBJ2-7,TGTGCCAGCAGTAGGACAGGGACTCCCTACGAGCAGTACTTC,CASSRTGTPYEQYF
TRBV27,many,.,TRBJ2-7,TGTGCCAGCGGAACCTCTAGAGACCCATACGAGCAGTACTTC,CASGTSRDPYEQYF
TRBV25-1,.,TRBD1,TRBJ1-2,TGTGCCAGCAGTGATACAGGGGGATTAGGTGGCTACACCTTC,CASSDTGGLGGYTF
TRBV20-1,.,.,TRBJ2-2,TGCAGTGCTAGCCCCGGGAAGGACACCGGGGAGCTGTTTTTT,CSASPGKDTGELFF
TRBV20-1,.,TRBD1,TRBJ1-1,TGCAGTGCTAGGGAACAGGGGTGGACTGAAGCTTTCTTT,CSAREQGWTEAFF
TRBV12-3/TRBV12-4,.,TRBD1,TRBJ2-1,TGTGCCAGCACCCTCTGGGGGGACAGGGACAATGAGCAGTTCTTC,CASTLWGDRDNEQFF
TRBV2,few,.,TRBJ1-5,TGTGCCAGCAGTGAAGGGGACATTCGCAATCAGCCCCAGCATTTT,CASSEGDIRNQPQHF
TRBV29-1,.,.,TRBJ1-1,TGCAGCGTTGAGGTGGGCATGGATACTGAAGCTTTCTTT,CSVEVGMDTEAFF
TRBV6-2/TRBV6-3,.,TRBD2,TRBJ2-1,TGTGCCAGCAGGGAGACTAGCGGGAGTTACAATGAGCAGTTCTTC,CASRETSGSYNEQFF
TRBV6-5,many,.,TRBJ1-3,TGTGCCAGCAGTTACGGGACGGAGAGAAACACCATATATTTT,CASSYGTERNTIYF
TRBV5-4,.,.,TRBJ2-7,TGTGCCAGCAGCCACGGCGGGGCCGAGCAGTACTTC,CASSHGGAEQYF
TRBV7-9,.,.,TRBJ2-7,TGTGCCAGCAGCTTAGGTAATGGAGGGGACGAGCAGTACTTC,CASSLGNGGDEQYF
TRBV2,many,TRBD1,TRBJ2-5,TGTGCCAGCAGGGACAGGGAGGTCCAAGAGACCCAGTACTTC,CASRDREVQETQYF
TRBV27,many,TRBD1,TRBJ1-2,TGTGCCAGCAGTTTGTCAGGGGGCAGGAGCTACACCTTC,CASSLSGGRSYTF
TRBV7-9,many,.,TRBJ2-5,TGTGCCAGCAGCTTAGTACAGTATCAAGAGACCCAGTACTTC,CASSLVQYQETQYF
TRBV27,.,TRBD2,TRBJ2-7,TGTGCCAGCAGCCCTAAGATTGGACTAGTTTCCTACGAGCAGTACTTC,CASSPKIGLVSYEQYF
TRBV6-2/TRBV6-3,once,TRBD2,TRBJ2-1,TGTGCCAGCAGTGCGGTATCCGGGCTAGCGGTCTACGATGAGCAGTTCTTC,CASSAVSGLAVYDEQFF
TRBV6-1,many,.,TRBJ1-5,TGTGCCAGCAGTCAACCCGGCGGCAGTCAGCCCCAGCATTTT,CASSQPGGSQPQHF
TRBV6-1,many,.,TRBJ1-6,TGTGCCAGCACGCCCCGCAGGCTGAATTCACCCCTCCACTTT,CASTPRRLNSPLHF
TRBV2,.,.,TRBJ2-1,TGTGCCAGCGGAGCGGGCAACAATGAGCAGTTCTTC,CASGAGNNEQFF
TRBV5-5,.,.,TRBJ1-1,TGTGCCAGCAGCTTGGTGGGGGGATCTGAAGCTTTCTTT,CASSLVGGSEAFF
TRBV2,many,TRBD1,TRBJ1-2,TGTGCCAGCAGCGGGACAGTTGACGGATATGGCTACACCTTC,CASSGTVDGYGYTF
TRBV7-9,.,.,TRBJ2-4,TGTGCCAGCAGCCTCGCAGGGGCTGACATTCAGTACTTC,CASSLAGADIQYF
TRBV6-9,few,.,TRBJ2-2,TGTGCCAGCAGTTACTGGTCGGGAGTTTGGGGGGAGCTGTTTTTT,CASSYWSGVWGELFF
TRBV7-9,.,.,TRBJ1-5,TGTGCCAGCAGCCCAGGGGACGGGTTCAACCAGCCCCAGCATTTT,CASSPGDGFNQPQHF
TRBV11-2,many,TRBD1,TRBJ2-7,TGTGCCAGCAGCTTCGGCGACAGGGGCCCCCCCATCTACGAGCAGTACTTC,CASSFGDRGPPIYEQYF
TRBV24-1,few,TRBD1,TRBJ2-4,TGTGCCACCAGTGATTTAGACAGGGGGGGAGCCAAAAACATTCAGTACTTC,CATSDLDRGGAKNIQYF